This T cell receptor beta chain was recovered during a study of identical twins. Study-wide results and limits: Conclusions rested on cross-sectional statistics rather than following the same donors.

This clonotype was observed a few times. As yet, its antigen is unknown. Each CDR3 protein gets one entry after TCRdb re-called the 5' RACE reads with MiXCR. In the table there are about 1.7 million distinct CDR3 sequences, about 30% of which are singletons. Germline CDR1 is DFQATT and CDR2 is SNEGSKA (reference sequence). There are 17 residues in the CDR3. V was cut by 0 bases and J by 2 bases, with 17 bases left in between. This chain links TRBV20-1 with TRBJ2-1; D is perhaps TRBD2 (7 bases). The receptor comes from a newborn girl in good health. Source material: cord blood. CDR3 loop: CSARDGGGATAYNEQFF. The CDR3 DNA reads as TGCAGTGCTAGAGATGGGGGGGGGGCCACGGCCTACAATGAGCAGTTCTTC.